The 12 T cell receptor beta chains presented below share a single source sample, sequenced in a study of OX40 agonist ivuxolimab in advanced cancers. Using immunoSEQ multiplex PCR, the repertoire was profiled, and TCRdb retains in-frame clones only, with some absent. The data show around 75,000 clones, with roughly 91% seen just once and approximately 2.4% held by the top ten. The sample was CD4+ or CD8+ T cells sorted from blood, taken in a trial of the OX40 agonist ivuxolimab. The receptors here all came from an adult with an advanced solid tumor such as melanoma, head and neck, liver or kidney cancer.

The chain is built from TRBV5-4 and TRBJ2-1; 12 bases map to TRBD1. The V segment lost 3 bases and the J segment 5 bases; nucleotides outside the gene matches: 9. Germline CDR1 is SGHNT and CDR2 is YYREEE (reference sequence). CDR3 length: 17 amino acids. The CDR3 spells CASSSPPGQGAHNEQFF. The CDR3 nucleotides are TGTGCCAGCAGCTCCCCTCCGGGACAGGGGGCCCACAATGAGCAGTTCTTC.

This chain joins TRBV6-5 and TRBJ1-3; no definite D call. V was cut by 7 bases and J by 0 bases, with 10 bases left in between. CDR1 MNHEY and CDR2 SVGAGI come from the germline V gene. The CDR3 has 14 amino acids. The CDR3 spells CASTEWGSGNTIYF. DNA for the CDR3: TGTGCCAGCACCGAGTGGGGCTCTGGAAACACCATATATTTT.

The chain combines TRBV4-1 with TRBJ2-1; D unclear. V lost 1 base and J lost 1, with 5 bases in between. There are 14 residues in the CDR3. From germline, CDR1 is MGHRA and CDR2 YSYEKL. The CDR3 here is CASSQGGSYNEQFF. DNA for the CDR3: TGCGCCAGCAGCCAAGGGGGTTCCTACAATGAGCAGTTCTTC.

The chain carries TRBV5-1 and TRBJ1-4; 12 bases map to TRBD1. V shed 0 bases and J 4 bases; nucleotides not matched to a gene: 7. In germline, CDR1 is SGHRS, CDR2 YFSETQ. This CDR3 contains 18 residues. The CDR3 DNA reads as TGCGCCAGCAGCTTGGTTGGGACAGGGGGCCTAATTAATGAAAAACTGTTTTTT. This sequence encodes CASSLVGTGGLINEKLFF.

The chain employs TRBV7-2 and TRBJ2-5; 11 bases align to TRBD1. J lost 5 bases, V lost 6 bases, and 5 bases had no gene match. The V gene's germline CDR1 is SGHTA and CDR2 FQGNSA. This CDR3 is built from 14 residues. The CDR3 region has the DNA TGTGCCAGCAGGAGGACAGGGGGCGTTGAGACCCAGTACTTC. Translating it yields CASRRTGGVETQYF.

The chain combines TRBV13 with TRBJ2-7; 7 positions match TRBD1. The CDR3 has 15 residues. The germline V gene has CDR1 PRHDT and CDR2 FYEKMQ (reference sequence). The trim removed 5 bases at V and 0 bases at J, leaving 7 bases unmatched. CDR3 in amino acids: CASSPRDSSSYEQYF. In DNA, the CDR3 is TGTGCCAGCAGCCCCCGGGACAGCAGCTCCTACGAGCAGTACTTC.

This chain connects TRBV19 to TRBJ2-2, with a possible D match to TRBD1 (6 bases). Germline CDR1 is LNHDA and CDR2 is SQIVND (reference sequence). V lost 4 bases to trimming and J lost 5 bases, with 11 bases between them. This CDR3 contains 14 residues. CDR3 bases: TGTGCCAGTAGTACAGGACAGAGGACCGGGGAGCTGTTTTTT. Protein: CASSTGQRTGELFF.

In DNA form, the CDR3 reads TGTGCCAGCGAACAGTTCCCAGATACGCAGTATTTT. This translates into CASEQFPDTQYF. The J gene is TRBJ2-3, the V gene TRBV6-1; D is ambiguous. Germline CDR1 is MNHNS and CDR2 is SASEGT. The CDR3 length is 12 residues. V gave up 8 bases and J gave up 4 bases, with 10 bases separating them.

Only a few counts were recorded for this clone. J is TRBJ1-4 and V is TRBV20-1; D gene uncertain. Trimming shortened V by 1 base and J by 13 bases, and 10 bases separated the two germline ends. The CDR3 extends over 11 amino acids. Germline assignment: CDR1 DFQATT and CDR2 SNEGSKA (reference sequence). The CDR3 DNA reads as TGCAGTGCTAGAGGCGGCCCGGGACTGTTTTTT. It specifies CSARGGPGLFF.

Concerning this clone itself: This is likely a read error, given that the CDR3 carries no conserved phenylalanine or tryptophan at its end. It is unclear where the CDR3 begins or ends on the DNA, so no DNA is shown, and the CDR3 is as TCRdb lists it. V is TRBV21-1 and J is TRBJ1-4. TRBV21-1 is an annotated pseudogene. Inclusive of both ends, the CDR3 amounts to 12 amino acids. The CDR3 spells CASPSGEIPPKS.

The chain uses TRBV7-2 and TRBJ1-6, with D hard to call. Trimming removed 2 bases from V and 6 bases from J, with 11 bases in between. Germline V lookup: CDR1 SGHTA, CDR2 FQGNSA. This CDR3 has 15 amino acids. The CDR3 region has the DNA TGTGCCAGCAGCTTACTTAAGGGAGGTAATTCACCCCTCCACTTT. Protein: CASSLLKGGNSPLHF.

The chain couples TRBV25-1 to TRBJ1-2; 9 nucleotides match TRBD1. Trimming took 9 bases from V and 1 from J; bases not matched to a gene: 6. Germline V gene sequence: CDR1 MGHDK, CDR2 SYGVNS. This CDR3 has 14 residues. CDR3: CASRGTGNNYGYTF. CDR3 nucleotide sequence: TGTGCCAGTCGTGGGACAGGGAATAACTATGGCTACACCTTC.